These T cell receptor beta chains were read from a single sample in a study of glioma-infiltrating T cells. One entry per CDR3 protein results from TCRdb running MiXCR on the multiplex PCR reads. The sample contains around 180,000 distinct CDR3 sequences, around 40% of which appear only once. The sequenced sample consisted of glioma tissue, nonneoplastic brain tissue, or PBMCs (not recorded which). All receptors come from a human donor with low-grade glioma or glioblastoma, undergoing nonglioma brain surgery, or in good health (not recorded which). The CDR3 runs from the conserved cysteine through the conserved F or W. Each record gives: clone size, J gene, D gene, V gene, CDR3 DNA, CDR3 protein. D genes are given only for firm matches. Part of the rows lack a size; the others show once, few, many or a class for expanded clones.

>NA|TRBJ2-7|NA|TRBV27
TGTGCCAGCAGCAAGTGGCTGGAGTATACCTACGAGCAGTACTTC
CASSKWLEYTYEQYF
>many|TRBJ2-1|TRBD2|TRBV6-1
TGTGCCAGCAGACTAGCGGATCGTTACAATGAGCAGTTCTTC
CASRLADRYNEQFF
>many|TRBJ2-1|NA|TRBV6-1
TGTGCCAGCAGCAACAGGGAGAGGGGCAATGAGCAGTTCTTC
CASSNRERGNEQFF
>NA|TRBJ1-1|NA|TRBV27
TGTGCCATCAGTTTTTACTGGGAAACAACGGGGGCTTTCTTT
CAISFYWETTGAFF
>few|TRBJ2-3|NA|TRBV10-3
TGTGCCATCAAACCCGGGAGCGGCGCAGATACGCAGTATTTT
CAIKPGSGADTQYF
>many|TRBJ2-7|TRBD1|TRBV14
TGTGCCAGCAGCCAAGTCGAACAGGGGCGACAGTACTTC
CASSQVEQGRQYF
>many|TRBJ2-5|NA|TRBV20-1
TGCAGTGCTAGCTTGGGGGAGACCCAGTACTTC
CSASLGETQYF
>many|TRBJ2-5|NA|TRBV7-2
TGTGCCAGCAGCCGGGGGGCCCAAGAGACCCAGTACTTC
CASSRGAQETQYF
>NA|TRBJ2-3|NA|TRBV7-2
TGTGCCAGCAGCTTAGTTTCAGCTAGAGGTACAGATACGCAGTATTTT
CASSLVSARGTDTQYF
>NA|TRBJ2-1|NA|TRBV7-2
TGTGCCAGCAGCTTAGAATACTCGGCCAATGAGCAGTTCTTC
CASSLEYSANEQFF
>NA|TRBJ2-7|TRBD1|TRBV28
TGTGCCAGCAGTTGGAGTCAGGACAGGGTTTCTTACGAGCAGTACTTC
CASSWSQDRVSYEQYF
>many|TRBJ2-1|TRBD2|TRBV4-2
TGTGCCAGCAGCCAATGGACTAGTGTGAACAATGAGCAGTTCTTC
CASSQWTSVNNEQFF
>many|TRBJ2-1|NA|TRBV20-1
TGCAGTGCTAGAGATCCGCCTCCTAGAGTCGCGGGAACGTTCTTC
CSARDPPPRVAGTFF
>many|TRBJ2-3|NA|TRBV5-4
TGTGCCAGCAGCTTAGCTGGTACAGATACGCAGTATTTT
CASSLAGTDTQYF
>NA|TRBJ2-7|NA|TRBV2
TGTGCCAGCAGCCCGGGACTTCTTTCCTACGAGCAGTACTTC
CASSPGLLSYEQYF
>NA|TRBJ1-1|NA|TRBV3-1
TGTGCCAGCAGCCAAGATTGGGCCGTGAACACTGAAGCTTTCTTT
CASSQDWAVNTEAFF
>NA|TRBJ2-3|TRBD2|TRBV12-3/TRBV12-4
TGTGCCAGCAGCTCACCTAGCGGGAGCGACGATACGCAGTATTTT
CASSSPSGSDDTQYF
>few|TRBJ1-4|TRBD1|TRBV7-8
TGTGCCAGCAGCTTAGGAGGGGGCTTGCGAGAAAAACTGTTTTTT
CASSLGGGLREKLFF
>NA|TRBJ2-1|TRBD2|TRBV2
TGTGCCAGCCTAGCGGAGAGCTCCTACAATGAGCAGTTCTTC
CASLAESSYNEQFF
>many|TRBJ2-1|NA|TRBV20-1
TGCAGTGCGCCAGGCCCCCGGGGAAATGAGCAGTTCTTC
CSAPGPRGNEQFF
>NA|TRBJ1-5|NA|TRBV20-1
TGCAGTGCTACGTCGGGTGACAATCAGCCCCAGCATTTT
CSATSGDNQPQHF
>once|TRBJ1-3|TRBD1|TRBV28
TGTGCCAGCAGTTTCCCGGGACAGGGCGCTCCCTTTTTCTCTGGAAACGCCATATATTTT
CASSFPGQGAPFFSGNAIYF
>few|TRBJ1-1|NA|TRBV12-3/TRBV12-4
TGTGCCAGCAGTTTTACCGTCATGGCTGAAGCTTTCTTT
CASSFTVMAEAFF
>many|TRBJ2-5|NA|TRBV28
TGTGCCAGCAGTCCGGCGGGGGAGACCCAGTACTTC
CASSPAGETQYF
>many|TRBJ1-5|NA|TRBV4-1
TGCGCCAGCAGTTGGACGGATAGCAATCAGCCCCAGCATTTT
CASSWTDSNQPQHF
>many|TRBJ2-7|NA|TRBV6-1
TGTGCCAGCAGTGCTGACAGTCCCCCCTACGAGCAGTACTTC
CASSADSPPYEQYF
>once|TRBJ2-7|NA|TRBV2
TGCCCCAGCGCCAATCCAGGCCTACCCTACGAGCAGTACTTC
CPSANPGLPYEQYF
>once|TRBJ2-3|NA|TRBV5-1
TGCGCCAGCAGCTTGGGACACCGCACAGATACGCAGTATTTT
CASSLGHRTDTQYF
>many|TRBJ2-1|TRBD2|TRBV20-1
TGCAGTGCTGAAAGGGGGACTAGCGGCAATGAGCAGTTCTTC
CSAERGTSGNEQFF
>many|TRBJ1-6|NA|TRBV27
TGTGCCAGCAGTTTAGGCGGGGTCGGGGAAACTAATTCACCCCTCCACTTT
CASSLGGVGETNSPLHF
>many|TRBJ1-6|NA|TRBV6-2/TRBV6-3
TGTGCCAGCAGTTACGGTGGGTGGAATTCACCCCTCCACTTT
CASSYGGWNSPLHF
>few|TRBJ2-5|NA|TRBV10-3
TGTGCCATCAGTGAGTCCCGGGCGGAGGAGACCCAGTACTTC
CAISESRAEETQYF
>many|TRBJ1-5|NA|TRBV2
TGTGCCAGCAGTGGGGTTGCAGGGGTGAGCAATCAGCCCCAGCATTTT
CASSGVAGVSNQPQHF
>NA|TRBJ1-1|TRBD1|TRBV28
TGTGCCAGCATTTCCCTTCGGAGGACAGGGAACACTGAAGCTTTCTTT
CASISLRRTGNTEAFF
>few|TRBJ2-2|NA|TRBV5-1
TGCGCCAGCAGCTTGCGGAGTGGGGTCACCGGGGAGCTGTTTTTT
CASSLRSGVTGELFF
>NA|TRBJ2-7|NA|TRBV5-1
TGCGCCAGCAGCCATGGTGGGACCCGTGTGGACGAGCAGTACTTC
CASSHGGTRVDEQYF
>NA|TRBJ1-3|NA|TRBV28
TGTGCCAGCATTTTGAGTCATGGGATTGGAAACACCATATATTTT
CASILSHGIGNTIYF
>NA|TRBJ1-2|NA|TRBV30
TGTGCCTGGAGCATAGCTAACTATGGCTACACCTTC
CAWSIANYGYTF
>NA|TRBJ1-3|NA|TRBV3-1
TGTGCCAGCAGCCAACGCGGAGGGGCGAACGGAAACACCATATATTTT
CASSQRGGANGNTIYF
>NA|TRBJ1-1|TRBD1|TRBV2
TGTGCCAGCAGGGAGACAGGGGGCCCGGAGAACACTGAAGCTTTCTTT
CASRETGGPENTEAFF
>few|TRBJ2-7|NA|TRBV4-1
TGCGCCAGCAGCCCAGACGTCGGCAACTCCTACGAGCAGTACTTC
CASSPDVGNSYEQYF
>NA|TRBJ1-5|NA|TRBV11-3
TGTGCCAGCATCCCTAATGCGGGCGATGGGCCCCAGCATTTT
CASIPNAGDGPQHF
>NA|TRBJ2-4|NA|TRBV4-2
TGTGCCAGCAGCCAAGAAACCGGGAGAAACATTCAGTACTTC
CASSQETGRNIQYF
>NA|TRBJ1-1|NA|TRBV25-1
TGTGCCGAGGGGGACACCGACACTGAAGCTTTCTTT
CAEGDTDTEAFF
>many|TRBJ2-5|NA|TRBV6-6
TGTGCCAGCAGTTACTCCCCATTGGGACAAGTAGAGACCCAGTACTTC
CASSYSPLGQVETQYF
>NA|TRBJ1-3|NA|TRBV27
TGTGCCAGCAGTAGGGCCTGGATAGCGGCTGGAAACACCATATATTTT
CASSRAWIAAGNTIYF
>many|TRBJ1-1|NA|TRBV20-1
TGCAGTGCTAGAGATGTGGGGTCAATTGAAGCTTTCTTT
CSARDVGSIEAFF
>many|TRBJ2-1|TRBD2|TRBV2
TGTGCCACCTCTCCCGGGACTAGCGACTACAATGAGCAGTTCTTC
CATSPGTSDYNEQFF
>many|TRBJ2-1|TRBD1|TRBV3-1
TGTGCCAGCAGCCGGACAGGGGATGAGCAGTTCTTC
CASSRTGDEQFF
>NA|TRBJ2-1|NA|TRBV7-2
TGTGCCAGCAGCTTAGATCACAGGGAACACAATAAGCAGTTCTTC
CASSLDHREHNKQFF
>many|TRBJ2-3|NA|TRBV3-1
TGTGCCAGCAGCCAAGATTCGGGAGAAGATACGCAGTATTTT
CASSQDSGEDTQYF
>NA|TRBJ1-2|TRBD1|TRBV20-1
TGCAGTGCTAGATCTCCAGGGGGACGGTGCTTCACCTTC
CSARSPGGRCFTF
>NA|TRBJ2-3|TRBD1|TRBV5-1
TGCGCCAGTACGGACAGGGCGGGTTCTGATACGCAGTATTTT
CASTDRAGSDTQYF
>few|TRBJ1-2|TRBD1|TRBV5-1
TGCGCCAGCAGCTTAAATCCGGGACAGACTAACTATGGCTACACCTTC
CASSLNPGQTNYGYTF
>many|TRBJ2-1|TRBD1|TRBV27
TGTGCCAGCAGTCGACCCACAGGGGGCTCCTACAATGAGCAGTTCTTC
CASSRPTGGSYNEQFF
>NA|TRBJ1-1|NA|TRBV7-2
TGTGCCAGCAGTTTTGGAACAGGGTTGAGGAACAGTGAAGCTTTCTTT
CASSFGTGLRNSEAFF
>NA|TRBJ1-1|NA|TRBV3-1
TGTGCCAGCAGCCAAGCCAGGGAGAGCACTGAAGCTTTCTTT
CASSQARESTEAFF
>many|TRBJ2-7|NA|TRBV2
TGTGCCAGCAGTTACAGGGTCAACGAGCAGTACTTC
CASSYRVNEQYF
>few|TRBJ2-1|NA|TRBV7-3
TGTGCCAGCAGCTTAAGGGGTTATCAAAACTACAATGAGCAGTTCTTC
CASSLRGYQNYNEQFF